Here is one T cell receptor beta chain with its context. Trimming left V 3 bases short and J 3 bases short, with 8 bases between. The CDR3 covers 12 residues. Germline V lookup: CDR1 DFQATT, CDR2 SNEGSKA (reference sequence). This specimen belongs to a study of human T cells and chemical hapten exposure. During construction of the library, unique molecular identifiers were attached to individual cDNA molecules for quantitative, reproducible TCR counting. TCRdb analysed the RACE reads with MiXCR anew, one entry per CDR3 protein. The sample includes 330,000 or so distinct CDR3 sequences, about 6.9% of them seen just once. Time point in this sample: patch test 2, 6 weeks after DPC sensitization. Treatment denoted: therapeutic diphenylcyclopropenone sensitization with weekly scalp DPC.

This chain uses TRBV20-1 with TRBJ1-1; D is ambiguous. Material: whole blood, obtained in connection with sensitization to the hapten diphenylcyclopropenone (DPC). This receptor was obtained from a woman aged 18 to 35 with alopecia areata. Some clones in this sample may be carry-over from other donors' samples. CDR3 loop: CSARAGYTEAFF. The DNA for the CDR3 is TGCAGTGCTAGGGCGGGATACACTGAAGCTTTCTTT.